This is a list of T cell receptor beta chains from one sample in a study of post-analysis software for immune sequencing data. In TCRdb, the PCR reads were re-called with MiXCR into one record per CDR3 protein. This table has fewer than 900,000 distinct CDR3 sequences, roughly 46% appearing once. The specimen sequenced was blood. The source of these receptors is a girl under 18 with multiple sclerosis. The CDR3 runs from the conserved cysteine through the conserved F or W. A D gene is named only where the DNA matches it firmly. Expanded clones are given a class, and other clones once, few, many or no size at all.

j_call,d_call,v_call,clone_size,cdr3_nt,cdr3_aa
TRBJ2-5,TRBD2,TRBV7-3,-,TGTGCCAGCAGCCAAACTAGCGGGAGTAGGGAGACCCAGTACTTC,CASSQTSGSRETQYF
TRBJ1-6,TRBD1,TRBV10-3,-,TGTGCCATCAGTCACGGGACAGCGTATAATTCACCCCTCCACTTT,CAISHGTAYNSPLHF
TRBJ2-7,TRBD1,TRBV5-1,-,TGCGCCAGCAGCTTGCGGACAGGGGAAGGAGTCCACGAGCAGTACTTC,CASSLRTGEGVHEQYF
TRBJ2-1,TRBD1,TRBV20-1,few,TGCAGTGCTGTTCCCGGGACAGCATCCTCCTACAATGAGCAGTTCTTC,CSAVPGTASSYNEQFF
TRBJ2-3,-,TRBV7-8,-,TGTGCCAGCAGCTTAGGGGCCGCAACAGATACGCAGTATTTT,CASSLGAATDTQYF
TRBJ2-7,-,TRBV14,few,TGTGCCAGTCAGCCAGGAGGATCCTACGAGCAGTACTTC,CASQPGGSYEQYF
TRBJ2-1,TRBD1,TRBV15,-,TGTGCCACCAGCAGAGCACGGACAGGGGGCTACACCTACAATGAGCGGTTCTTC,CATSRARTGGYTYNERFF
TRBJ2-1,-,TRBV30,-,TGTGCCTGGAGTGCGGGACAAAGCTCCTACAATGAGCAGTTCTTC,CAWSAGQSSYNEQFF
TRBJ2-1,TRBD1,TRBV7-8,-,TGTGCCAGCAGCTTAGGAGGACAGGTCGTATCCTACAATGAGCAGTTCTTC,CASSLGGQVVSYNEQFF
TRBJ1-2,-,TRBV12-3/TRBV12-4,-,TGTGCCAGCAGTCGGACAGCAGGGAACTATGGCTACACCTTC,CASSRTAGNYGYTF
TRBJ2-7,-,TRBV5-1,-,TGCGCCAGCAGCTTGGAGCGGTTATACGAGCAGTACTTC,CASSLERLYEQYF
TRBJ2-1,TRBD2,TRBV6-5,-,TGTGCCAGCAGTTACTCTGTGACTAGCGGGAAGCCAGAGCAGTTCTTC,CASSYSVTSGKPEQFF
TRBJ1-2,TRBD1,TRBV7-6,-,TGTGCCAGCAGCTCTCACCGGGACAGTCGCATAGATAACTATGGCTACACCTTC,CASSSHRDSRIDNYGYTF
TRBJ2-5,-,TRBV2,once,TGTGCCGGGGGTAGGGAGACCCAGTACTTC,CAGGRETQYF
TRBJ1-1,-,TRBV19,once,TGTGCCAGTAGTCTCAGGGATGGCACTGAAGCTTTCTTT,CASSLRDGTEAFF
TRBJ2-1,-,TRBV20-1,-,TGCAGTGCTAGAGATAGCGCGGCGCTGTCCTACAATGAGCAGTTCTTC,CSARDSAALSYNEQFF
TRBJ2-6,-,TRBV7-8,-,TGTGCCAGCAGCCGGGCGAACAGTCCCTCTGGGGCCAACGTCCTGACTTTC,CASSRANSPSGANVLTF
TRBJ2-1,-,TRBV4-1,many,TGCGCCAGCAGCCAAGAGCCGTCTAACTACAATGAGCAGTTCTTC,CASSQEPSNYNEQFF
TRBJ2-4,-,TRBV25-1,-,TGTGCCAGCAGTGACTACCTCTCGGAGCAGTACTTC,CASSDYLSEQYF
TRBJ2-7,-,TRBV6-5,few,TGTGCCAGCAGTTACTCTCCGGGAGAGGACCACGAGCAGTACTTC,CASSYSPGEDHEQYF
TRBJ2-2,-,TRBV2,-,TGTGCCAGCCTAGCCCGGGGCATAGGGACCGGGGAGCTGTTTTTT,CASLARGIGTGELFF
TRBJ1-6,-,TRBV12-3/TRBV12-4,once,TGTGCCAGCAGTCCTACAGGGAAGAGCTCCTATAATTCACCCCTCCACTTT,CASSPTGKSSYNSPLHF
TRBJ1-2,-,TRBV6-2/TRBV6-3,many,TGTGCCAGCAGGGGGCAGAACTATGGCTACACCTTC,CASRGQNYGYTF
TRBJ1-1,-,TRBV2,few,TGTGCCAGCAGCGATGGGACAAACACTGAAGCTTTCTTT,CASSDGTNTEAFF
TRBJ1-1,-,TRBV5-1,-,TGCGCCAGCAGCCCCGCGGGGTCGGGCACTGAAGCTTTCTTT,CASSPAGSGTEAFF
TRBJ2-6,-,TRBV7-6,-,TGTGCCAGCAGCCCAAGGGGTACCTCTGGGGCCAACGTCCTGACTTTC,CASSPRGTSGANVLTF
TRBJ2-5,-,TRBV7-6,-,TGTGCCAGCAGCGAGACGGACCAGCCCGTTGAGACCCAGTACTTC,CASSETDQPVETQYF
TRBJ2-5,-,TRBV30,-,TGTGCCTGGGTCCCCGAGAACCAAGAGACCCAGTACTTC,CAWVPENQETQYF
TRBJ2-3,TRBD2,TRBV20-1,-,TGCAGTGCTAGTCGAGGTCTGGCGGGAGGGGCAGATACGCAGTATTTT,CSASRGLAGGADTQYF
TRBJ1-5,-,TRBV5-1,-,TGCGCCAGCAGCGCAGGCCTTTCAGGTCAGCCCCAGCATTTT,CASSAGLSGQPQHF
TRBJ2-1,-,TRBV29-1,-,TGCAGCGCCAATCCAGGGAGGAATGAGCAGTTCTTC,CSANPGRNEQFF
TRBJ1-5,-,TRBV19,few,TGTGCCAGTAGTATGAAAGACGGAGGGCAGCCCCAGCATTTT,CASSMKDGGQPQHF
TRBJ2-1,TRBD2,TRBV10-1,-,TGCGCCAGCAGTGGGACTAGCGGGAGGTACGGTGAGCAGTTCTTC,CASSGTSGRYGEQFF
TRBJ1-5,-,TRBV9,-,TGTGCCAGCAGCGTGGGGGGGGGCCAGCCCCAGCATTTT,CASSVGGGQPQHF
TRBJ1-2,TRBD1,TRBV6-4,few,TGTGCCATTCTCAGAGCGAGGGACAGGGGGATCGGTGGCTATGGCTACACCTTC,CAILRARDRGIGGYGYTF
TRBJ1-2,-,TRBV7-9,few,TGTGCCAGCAGCTCCCGGGACGGCACTAACTATGGCTACACCTTC,CASSSRDGTNYGYTF
TRBJ1-1,-,TRBV12-5,-,TGTGCTAGTGGTTCCCCTGGTTTGGACACTGAAGCTTTCTTT,CASGSPGLDTEAFF
TRBJ2-7,-,TRBV4-2,-,TGTGCCAGCAGCCCAAATTCTCAGGGAGGAAGATACGAGCAGTACTTC,CASSPNSQGGRYEQYF
TRBJ2-3,-,TRBV5-1,-,TGCGCCAGCGGGGACGTAGGGACTAGCACAGATACGCAGTATTTT,CASGDVGTSTDTQYF
TRBJ2-1,-,TRBV24-1,few,TGTGCCACCAGTGATTACAGGGTTGGGCTCCACAATGAGCAGTTCTTC,CATSDYRVGLHNEQFF
TRBJ2-1,TRBD1,TRBV12-3/TRBV12-4,few,TGTGCCAGCAGTTTAGGAGAACAGGGGGCGAGTCTCAATGAGCAGTTCTTC,CASSLGEQGASLNEQFF
TRBJ2-3,TRBD2,TRBV29-1,few,TGCAGCGTTGACCTTAGCGGGAGTAGTACAGATACGCAGTATTTT,CSVDLSGSSTDTQYF
TRBJ2-3,-,TRBV10-3,few,TGTGCCATCACTGCGGCAGATACGCAGTATTTT,CAITAADTQYF
TRBJ2-4,TRBD1,TRBV20-1,few,TGCAGTGCTAGAGAAGCAACAGGGGGCATCATTCAGTACTTC,CSAREATGGIIQYF
TRBJ2-3,-,TRBV3-1,-,TGTGCCAGCAGCCTCCCACTAGCTGTCGGCACAGATACGCAGTATTTT,CASSLPLAVGTDTQYF
TRBJ1-1,-,TRBV28,few,TGTGCCAGCACCCCAGGGAGTCACACTGAAGCTTTCTTT,CASTPGSHTEAFF
TRBJ2-3,-,TRBV7-2,-,TGTGCCAGCAGCCTAGACCAAAGAGATACGCAGTATTTT,CASSLDQRDTQYF
TRBJ2-6,-,TRBV20-1,-,TGCAGTGCTAGACACTCTGGGGCCAACGTCCTGACTTTC,CSARHSGANVLTF
TRBJ2-5,TRBD2,TRBV27,-,TGTGCCACCCGGGATAGCGGGAGTGTGACCCAGTACTTC,CATRDSGSVTQYF
TRBJ1-2,TRBD1,TRBV29-1,-,TGCAGCGTTGAAGACGGGGACAGGTTTTATGGCTACACCTTC,CSVEDGDRFYGYTF